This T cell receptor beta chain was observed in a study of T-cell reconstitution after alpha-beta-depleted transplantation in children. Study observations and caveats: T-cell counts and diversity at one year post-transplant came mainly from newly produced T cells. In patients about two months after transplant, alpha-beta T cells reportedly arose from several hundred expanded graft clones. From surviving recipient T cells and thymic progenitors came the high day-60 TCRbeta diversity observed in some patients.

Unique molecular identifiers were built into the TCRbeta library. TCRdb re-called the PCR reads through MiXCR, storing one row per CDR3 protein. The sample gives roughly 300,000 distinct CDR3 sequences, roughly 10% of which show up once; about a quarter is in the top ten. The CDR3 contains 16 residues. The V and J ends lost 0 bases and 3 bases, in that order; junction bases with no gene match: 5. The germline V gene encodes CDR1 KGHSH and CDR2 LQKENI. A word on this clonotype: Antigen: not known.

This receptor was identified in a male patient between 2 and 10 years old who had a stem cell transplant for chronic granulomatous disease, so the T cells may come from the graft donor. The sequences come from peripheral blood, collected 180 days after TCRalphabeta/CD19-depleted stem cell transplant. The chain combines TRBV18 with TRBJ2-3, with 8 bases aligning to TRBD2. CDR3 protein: CASSPPGGGRTDTQYF. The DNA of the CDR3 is TGTGCCAGCTCACCACCGGGTGGCGGGAGGACAGATACGCAGTATTTT.